This TCR beta chain was retrieved from a study of cytomegalovirus exposure and HLA in healthy donors. The primer mix had 60 Vbeta and 13 Jbeta primers. TCRdb keeps only in-frame clones here, not all; method: immunoSEQ multiplex PCR. This sample has 100,000 to 120,000 clones, with approximately 83% found just once. Germline CDR1 reads SGDLS; CDR2 reads YYNGEE. The V segment lost 4 bases and the J segment 6 bases; nucleotides outside the gene matches: 3. The CDR3 length is 12 residues. The rearrangement uses TRBV9 and TRBJ1-2; 7 bases are a match to TRBD1. Sequencing was carried out using PBMCs. This TCR was recovered from a woman between 18 and 30 years old in good health and CMV-seronegative. CDR3 sequence reads: CASSIGTDGYTF. The CDR3 bases are TGTGCCAGCAGCATCGGGACAGATGGCTACACCTTC.